The clone carrying this T cell receptor beta chain was recorded once. The antigen is undetermined. This sample stems from a study of PD-1 blockade in classical Hodgkin lymphoma. Whole-study results and caveats: Among the patients, those starting nivolumab under 1 year after ASCT were excluded. Whereas CD4+ TCR diversity had risen significantly by C4D1, CD8+ TCR diversity had not.

Measured with immunoSEQ multiplex PCR; TCRdb has only the in-frame clones, and not every one. The data contain tens of thousands of clones, 83% of them singletons. Losses at the gene ends were 1 base for V and 9 bases for J; bases not matched to a gene: 13. The length of the CDR3 is 17 residues. Germline loops: CDR1 SGHRS, CDR2 YFSETQ. The time point is: cycle 4 day 1 (C4D1), after about 6 weeks of nivolumab. Patients all relapsed after autologous stem cell transplantation, and there was variation in brentuximab vedotin exposure. Sample: peripheral blood mononuclear cells (PBMCs), taken before the fourth cycle of nivolumab. This chain connects TRBV5-1 to TRBJ2-1; TRBD1 aligns across 10 bases. The sequence derives from a human donor with classical Hodgkin lymphoma. CDR3 sequence reads: CASSLYVTGGAVLEQFF. DNA for the CDR3: TGCGCCAGCAGCTTGTATGTGACAGGGGGCGCGGTTCTTGAGCAGTTCTTC.